The 21 T cell receptor beta chains below all came from one sample that was sequenced in a study of OX40 agonist ivuxolimab in advanced cancers. Assay: immunoSEQ multiplex PCR; the TCRdb copy retains only in-frame clones and omits some. The sample lists 25,000 to 30,000 clones, 80% to 85% seen once, with roughly a sixth in the top ten. Source: CD4+ or CD8+ T cells sorted from blood, taken in a trial of the OX40 agonist ivuxolimab. These receptors were taken from an adult with an advanced solid tumor such as melanoma, head and neck, liver or kidney cancer.

J is TRBJ2-3 and V is TRBV9; D gene uncertain. There are 17 residues in the CDR3. Germline assignment: CDR1 SGDLS and CDR2 YYNGEE. Deletions cut 0 bases from V and 2 bases from J, with 16 bases between. CDR3 loop: CASSVADPSQPTDTQYF. The CDR3, as DNA: TGTGCCAGCAGCGTAGCTGACCCCTCCCAACCCACAGATACGCAGTATTTT.

For the CDR3, the DNA is TGTGCCAGCAGTTTGGACAGGGGGGGTGAAAAACTGTTTTTT. Translated: CASSLDRGGEKLFF. The rearrangement uses TRBV28 and TRBJ1-4; TRBD1 matches at 10 bases. The CDR3 has 14 residues. CDR1 MDHEN and CDR2 SYDVKM come from the germline V gene. The trim removed 3 bases at V and 7 bases at J, leaving 2 bases unmatched. The variable domain in full, with the rest retrieved from reference TRBV28 and TRBJ1-4, is DVKVTQSSRYLVKRTGEKVFLECVQDMDHENMFWYRQDPGLGLRLIYFSYDVKMKEKGDIPEGYSVSREKKERFSLILESASTNQTSMYLCASSLDRGGEKLFFGSGTQLSVL.

The chain links TRBV19 to TRBJ2-1; either TRBD1 or TRBD2 may supply D (6 bases each). The germline gives CDR1 LNHDA, CDR2 SQIVND (reference sequence). This CDR3 is 16 amino acids long. V lost 1 base to trimming and J lost 1 base, with 11 bases between them. CDR3 sequence (DNA): TGTGCCAGTAGTATAGTAGGGGGGCTGTCCTACAATGAGCAGTTCTTC. Residues: CASSIVGGLSYNEQFF.

This clone was counted once. This sequence joins TRBV5-6 and TRBJ2-7; the D is unclear. The CDR3 runs to 14 residues. Germline-derived CDR1 and CDR2 are SGHDT and YYEEEE. V was shortened by 4 bases and J by 6 bases, with 17 bases between the two germline ends. The chain's CDR3 is CASSTPGPAREQYF. The CDR3 DNA reads TGTGCCAGCAGCACTCCGGGCCCGGCGCGCGAGCAGTACTTC.

The CDR3 loop is CASSGGGKEKLFF. The CDR3 nucleotides are TGTGCCAGCAGCGGAGGGGGGAAGGAAAAACTGTTTTTT. The rearrangement uses TRBV5-8 and TRBJ1-4; maybe TRBD1 (6 bases). The germline V gene encodes CDR1 SGHTS and CDR2 YDEGEE. Trimming shortened V by 4 bases and J by 8 bases, and 12 bases separated the two germline ends. The CDR3 totals 13 residues.

The rearrangement joins TRBV12-5 to TRBJ1-2; D not resolved. V was clipped by 3 bases and J by 6 bases, with 14 bases between them. Germline assignment: CDR1 LGHNT and CDR2 FRNRAP. The CDR3 extends over 14 amino acids. CDR3 nucleotides: TGTGCTAGTGGTTTAAACCGCGGTCAAAATGGCTACACCTTC. As protein: CASGLNRGQNGYTF.

This clone was found a few times. The chain has TRBV10-3 and TRBJ1-3; weak D call: TRBD1 (6 bases). The CDR3 is 13 residues long. Germline-derived CDR1 and CDR2 are ENHRY and SYGVKD. Trimming removed 6 bases from V and 0 bases from J, with 6 bases in between. CDR3 coding DNA: TGTGCCATCAGGGACAGCTCTGGAAACACCATATATTTT. It yields the protein CAIRDSSGNTIYF.

This chain joins TRBV27 and TRBJ2-3; D unclear. Trimming took 4 bases from V and 0 from J, leaving 11 bases between them. Germline CDR1 reads MNHEY; CDR2 reads SMNVEV (reference sequence). CDR3 length: 15 residues. Written as DNA, the CDR3 is TGTGCCAGCAGTTCCCTCGCTACAAGCACAGATACGCAGTATTTT. It translates to CASSSLATSTDTQYF.

The genes are TRBV7-2 and TRBJ2-1; a possible D gene is TRBD2 (6 bases). V was trimmed by 3 bases and J by 3 bases, leaving 9 bases between them. The germline V gene has CDR1 SGHTA and CDR2 FQGNSA. The CDR3 is made up of 14 amino acids. CDR3 protein: CASSLTSSYNEQFF. CDR3 nucleotide sequence: TGTGCCAGCAGCTTGACTAGTAGCTACAATGAGCAGTTCTTC.

Only a few counts were recorded for this clone. The chain employs TRBV6-4 and TRBJ2-1; a weak D match, TRBD1 (6 bases). Germline CDR1 and CDR2: MRHNA and SNTAGT. The CDR3 totals 13 residues. V was trimmed by 2 bases and J by 8 bases, leaving 10 bases between them. The CDR3 DNA is TGTGCCAGCAGTGACCGGGACAACGATGAGCAGTTCTTC. Encoded protein: CASSDRDNDEQFF.

This clone was found a few times. This chain uses TRBV19 with TRBJ1-1; D gene ambiguous. Between the trimmed V and J ends, which lost 4 bases and 0 bases, there was a span of 6 bases. From germline, CDR1 is LNHDA and CDR2 SQIVND (reference sequence). This CDR3 contains 13 residues. The CDR3 DNA reads TGTGCCAGTAGTACGGGGTTGAACACTGAAGCTTTCTTT. It yields the protein CASSTGLNTEAFF.

This chain joins TRBV4-1 and TRBJ2-5, with 13 bases fitting TRBD2. This CDR3 region has 16 residues. Per the germline V gene, CDR1 is MGHRA and CDR2 is YSYEKL. Trimming took 5 bases from V and 0 from J; bases not matched to a gene: 3. The CDR3 bases are TGCGCCAGCAGCAAGACTAGCGGGGGGAACCAAGAGACCCAGTACTTC. It encodes CASSKTSGGNQETQYF.

The chain joins TRBV28 to TRBJ2-1; D possibly corresponds to TRBD1 (6 bases). V shed 6 bases and J shed 5 bases, with 11 bases lying between them. The CDR3 covers 13 residues. Germline V gives CDR1 MDHEN, CDR2 SYDVKM. The DNA for the CDR3 is TGTGCCAGCAGGGTACAGGGTCACAATGAGCAGTTCTTC. Translated, it gives CASRVQGHNEQFF.

The chain has TRBV7-8 and TRBJ2-2; tentative D call: TRBD2 (7 bases). V dropped 2 bases and J dropped 6 bases, with 19 bases sitting between them. The germline CDR1 and CDR2 sequences are SGHVS and FQNEAQ. The length of the CDR3 is 17 residues. This CDR3 is CASSLRRGAVGSGELFF. The CDR3 bases are TGTGCCAGCAGCTTAAGACGGGGGGCCGTAGGTTCCGGGGAGCTGTTTTTT.

The V gene is TRBV28, the J gene TRBJ1-2, with no clear D. The germline V gene has CDR1 MDHEN and CDR2 SYDVKM. This CDR3 has 13 amino acids. V shed 4 bases and J shed 6 bases, with 12 bases lying between them. CDR3 sequence reads: CASSYGSQHGYTF. The DNA for the CDR3 is TGTGCCAGCAGTTACGGGTCGCAACATGGCTACACCTTC.

V and J are TRBV29-1 and TRBJ2-1, with 10 bases lining up with TRBD2. Germline values: CDR1 SQVTM, CDR2 ANQGSEA. CDR3 size: 14 residues. V was clipped by 6 bases and J by 2 bases; unmatched bases: 4. The CDR3 protein is CSVSLAGAYNEQFF. DNA of the CDR3: TGCAGCGTGTCCCTAGCGGGGGCCTACAATGAGCAGTTCTTC.

The genes are TRBV29-1 and TRBJ1-2, with unresolved D. This CDR3 region has 13 residues. The V gene lost 4 bases and the J gene lost 0 bases, with 9 bases spanning the gap. Germline V lookup: CDR1 SQVTM, CDR2 ANQGSEA. In DNA form, the CDR3 reads TGCAGCGTTGTTGCCATCTCTAACTATGGCTACACCTTC. Its protein is CSVVAISNYGYTF.

The rearrangement uses TRBV2 and TRBJ2-1; D is ambiguous. The CDR3 has 13 amino acids. Germline V gene lookup returns CDR1 SNHLY and CDR2 FYNNEI. V lost 4 bases and J lost 1, with 5 bases in between. This CDR3 is CASSVVSYNEQFF. The CDR3 bases are TGTGCCAGCAGTGTTGTGTCCTACAATGAGCAGTTCTTC.

This clone is labeled medium-sized. The rearrangement links TRBV9 to TRBJ2-7; D unresolved. CDR1 and CDR2 (germline): SGDLS, YYNGEE. This CDR3 has 15 residues. Trimming removed 3 bases at V and 3 bases at J, with 16 bases between. CDR3 in DNA: TGTGCCAGCAGCGCCCGGCCCCAGGCGATCTACGAGCAGTACTTC. This translates into CASSARPQAIYEQYF.

The rearrangement links TRBV5-6 to TRBJ1-2; 8 nucleotides agree with TRBD1. V shed 0 bases and J 4 bases; nucleotides not matched to a gene: 8. The germline CDR1 and CDR2 sequences are SGHDT and YYEEEE. This CDR3 comprises 16 residues. The CDR3 spells CASSLEETGGRYGYTF. DNA of the CDR3: TGTGCCAGCAGCTTGGAGGAAACAGGGGGTCGCTATGGCTACACCTTC.

The chain recombines TRBV10-1 with TRBJ1-4; unclear D gene. CDR3 length: 15 amino acids. The germline gives CDR1 WNHNN, CDR2 SYGVQD (reference sequence). Trimming removed 4 bases from V and 0 bases from J, with 9 bases in between. The CDR3 DNA sequence: TGCGCCAGCAGTGCCACGAGAGCAACTAATGAAAAACTGTTTTTT. Amino acids: CASSATRATNEKLFF.